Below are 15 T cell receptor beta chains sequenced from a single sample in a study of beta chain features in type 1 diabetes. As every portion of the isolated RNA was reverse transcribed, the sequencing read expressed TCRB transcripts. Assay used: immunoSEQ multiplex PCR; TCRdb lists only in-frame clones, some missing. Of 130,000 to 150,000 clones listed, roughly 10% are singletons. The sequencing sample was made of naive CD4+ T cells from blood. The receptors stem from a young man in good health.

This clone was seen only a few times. As DNA, the CDR3 is TGCGCCAGCAGCGCGGATTATCTCGTTGGTGAAAAACTGTTTTTT. It yields the protein CASSADYLVGEKLFF. The J gene is TRBJ1-4, the V gene TRBV5-1; D is ambiguous. The CDR3 contains 15 residues. Germline V lookup: CDR1 SGHRS, CDR2 YFSETQ. Trimming took 4 bases from V and 7 from J, leaving 17 bases between them.

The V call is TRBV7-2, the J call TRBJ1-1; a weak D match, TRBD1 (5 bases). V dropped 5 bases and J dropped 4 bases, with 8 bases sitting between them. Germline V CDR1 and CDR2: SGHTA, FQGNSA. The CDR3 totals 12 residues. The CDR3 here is CASSTGGTEAFF. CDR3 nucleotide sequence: TGTGCCAGCAGCACCGGGGGCACTGAAGCTTTCTTT.

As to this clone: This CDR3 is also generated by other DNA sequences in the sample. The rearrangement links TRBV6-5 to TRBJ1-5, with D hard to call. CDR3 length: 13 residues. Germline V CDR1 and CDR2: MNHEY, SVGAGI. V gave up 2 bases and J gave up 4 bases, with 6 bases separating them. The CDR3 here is CASSYRGNQPQHF. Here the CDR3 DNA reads TGTGCCAGCAGTTACCGCGGGAATCAGCCCCAGCATTTT.

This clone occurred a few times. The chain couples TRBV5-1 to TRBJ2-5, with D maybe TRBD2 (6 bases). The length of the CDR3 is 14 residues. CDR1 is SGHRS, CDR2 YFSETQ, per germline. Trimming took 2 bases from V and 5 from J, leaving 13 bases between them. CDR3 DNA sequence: TGCGCCAGCAGCTTCGTGGAGGGAGGCGAGACCCAGTACTTC. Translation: CASSFVEGGETQYF.

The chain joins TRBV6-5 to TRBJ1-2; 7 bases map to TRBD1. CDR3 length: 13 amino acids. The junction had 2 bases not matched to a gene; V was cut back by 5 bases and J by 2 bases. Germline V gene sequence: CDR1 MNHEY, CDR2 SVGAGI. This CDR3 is CASSRQGNYGYTF. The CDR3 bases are TGTGCCAGCAGTCGACAGGGAAACTATGGCTACACCTTC.

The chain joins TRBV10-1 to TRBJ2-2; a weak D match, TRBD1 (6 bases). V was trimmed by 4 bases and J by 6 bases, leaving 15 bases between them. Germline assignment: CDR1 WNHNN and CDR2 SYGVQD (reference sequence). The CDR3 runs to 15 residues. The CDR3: CASSATSKGAGELFF. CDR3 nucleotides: TGCGCCAGCAGTGCTACTAGTAAGGGGGCCGGGGAGCTGTTTTTT.

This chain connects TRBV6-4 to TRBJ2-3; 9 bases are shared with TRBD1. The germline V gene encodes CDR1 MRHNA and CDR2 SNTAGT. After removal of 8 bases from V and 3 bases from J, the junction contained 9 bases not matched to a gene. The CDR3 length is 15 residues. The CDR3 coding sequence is TGTGCCAGCTCCCGGGAACAGGGGGCAACAGATACGCAGTATTTT. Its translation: CASSREQGATDTQYF.

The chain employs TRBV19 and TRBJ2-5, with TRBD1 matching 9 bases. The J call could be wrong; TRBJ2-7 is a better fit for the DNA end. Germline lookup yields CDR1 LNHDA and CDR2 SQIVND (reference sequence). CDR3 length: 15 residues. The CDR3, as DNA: TGTGCCAGTAGCCACGGGACAGGGCACTCCTACGAGCAGTACTTC. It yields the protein CASSHGTGHSYEQYF.

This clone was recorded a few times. The CDR3 region has the DNA TGCGCCAGCAGCCAAGATTTCTCCGGGGGGCGAACAGATACGCAGTATTTT. Protein product: CASSQDFSGGRTDTQYF. The J gene is TRBJ2-3, the V gene TRBV4-3, with TRBD2 as a possible D gene (7 bases). In germline, CDR1 is LGHNA, CDR2 YSLEER. The V and J ends lost 0 bases and 3 bases respectively, with 16 bases between them. CDR3 length: 17 residues.

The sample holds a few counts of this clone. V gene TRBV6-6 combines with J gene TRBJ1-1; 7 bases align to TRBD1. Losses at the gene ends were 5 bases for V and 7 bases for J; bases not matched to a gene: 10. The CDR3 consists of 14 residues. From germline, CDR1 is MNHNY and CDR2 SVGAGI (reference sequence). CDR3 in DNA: TGTGCCAGCAGTGGATACAGGGGTTCGAATGAAGCTTTCTTT. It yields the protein CASSGYRGSNEAFF.

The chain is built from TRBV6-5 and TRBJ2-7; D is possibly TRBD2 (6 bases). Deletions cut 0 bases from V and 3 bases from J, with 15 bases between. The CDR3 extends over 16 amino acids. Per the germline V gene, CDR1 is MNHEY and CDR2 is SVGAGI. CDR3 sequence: CASSYSGRGKHYEQYF. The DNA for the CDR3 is TGTGCCAGCAGTTACTCGGGACGGGGGAAACACTACGAGCAGTACTTC.

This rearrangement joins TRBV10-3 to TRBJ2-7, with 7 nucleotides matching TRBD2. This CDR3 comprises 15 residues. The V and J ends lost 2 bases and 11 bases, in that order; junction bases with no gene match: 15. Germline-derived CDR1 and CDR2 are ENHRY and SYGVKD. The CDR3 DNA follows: TGTGCCATCAGTGAGGGGGGGGAGCAAGCCCGAGGTGAGTACTTC. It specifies CAISEGGEQARGEYF.

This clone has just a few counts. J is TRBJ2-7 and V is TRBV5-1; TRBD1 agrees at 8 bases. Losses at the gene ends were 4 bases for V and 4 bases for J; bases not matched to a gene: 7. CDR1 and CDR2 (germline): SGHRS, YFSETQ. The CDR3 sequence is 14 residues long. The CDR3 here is CASSPGGWRYEQYF. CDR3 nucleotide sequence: TGCGCCAGCAGCCCAGGGGGCTGGCGTTACGAGCAGTACTTC. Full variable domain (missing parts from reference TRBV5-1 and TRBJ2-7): KAGVTQTPRYLIKTRGQQVTLSCSPISGHRSVSWYQQTPGQGLQFLFEYFSETQRNKGNFPGRFSGRQFSNSRSEMNVSTLELGDSALYLCASSPGGWRYEQYFGPGTRLTVT.

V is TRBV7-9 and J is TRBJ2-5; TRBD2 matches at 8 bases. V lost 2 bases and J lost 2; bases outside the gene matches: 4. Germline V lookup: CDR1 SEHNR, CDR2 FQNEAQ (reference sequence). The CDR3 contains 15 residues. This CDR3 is CASSLSLAGQETQYF. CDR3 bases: TGTGCCAGCAGCTTAAGTCTAGCGGGTCAAGAGACCCAGTACTTC.

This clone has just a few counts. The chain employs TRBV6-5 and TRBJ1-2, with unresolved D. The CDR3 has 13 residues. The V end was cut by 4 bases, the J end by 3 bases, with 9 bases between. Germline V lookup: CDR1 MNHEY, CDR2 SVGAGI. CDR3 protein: CASSSGVDYGYTF. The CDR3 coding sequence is TGTGCCAGCAGTTCCGGGGTTGACTATGGCTACACCTTC.